These T cell receptor beta chains were read from a single sample in a study of blood T cell repertoires in COVID-19. Profiling relied on immunoSEQ multiplex PCR, and the TCRdb table lists in-frame clones only, not all of them. Among nearly 200,000 clones listed, less than 90% were seen once. Sequencing used peripheral blood. These receptors were obtained from a woman in her seventies with acute or convalescent COVID-19. Both conserved end residues are part of each CDR3. The D gene is left open where the match is weak. Part of the rows lack a size; the others show once, few, many or a class for expanded clones.

J gene	V gene	clone size	D gene	CDR3 DNA	CDR3 protein
TRBJ2-5	TRBV5-4	NA	TRBD2	TGTGCCAGCAGCCCCGGACTAGCAATGGGGGAGACCCAGTACTTC	CASSPGLAMGETQYF
TRBJ1-5	TRBV5-5	NA	NA	TGTGCCAGCAGCTTGGCTCCCAGTTTCAATCAGCCCCAGCATTTT	CASSLAPSFNQPQHF
TRBJ1-1	TRBV2	few	NA	TGTGCCAGCAGTTACCTCTTCAGGAACACTGAAGCTTTCTTT	CASSYLFRNTEAFF
TRBJ1-1	TRBV2	once	NA	TGTGCCAGCAGATACACAATTGAAGCTTTCTTT	CASRYTIEAFF
TRBJ2-7	TRBV7-9	NA	NA	TGTGCCAGCAGCAATACACAGGGCTCCGAGCAGTACTTC	CASSNTQGSEQYF
TRBJ2-7	TRBV6-5	NA	TRBD1	TGTGCCAGCAGTTACCAAGGACAGGGTCGCTACGAGCAGTACTTC	CASSYQGQGRYEQYF
TRBJ1-1	TRBV28	NA	TRBD1	TGTGCCAGCAGAGGACAGGGGGCAGGAACTGAAGCTTTCTTT	CASRGQGAGTEAFF
TRBJ1-5	TRBV7-9	NA	TRBD1	TGTGCCAGCAGCTTAGACGGGACAGGGAATCAGCCCCAGCATTTT	CASSLDGTGNQPQHF
TRBJ2-3	TRBV18	NA	TRBD1	TGTGCCAGCTCACCCCTCGGGACAGCCACAGATACGCAGTATTTT	CASSPLGTATDTQYF
TRBJ2-1	TRBV11-3	few	NA	TGTGCCAGCAGCCTAGGGGGACTAAGTACCTACAATGAGCAGTTCTTC	CASSLGGLSTYNEQFF
TRBJ1-1	TRBV5-1	NA	NA	TGCGCCAGCAAGGCCGGGATAGGGGGCACTGAAGCTTTCTTT	CASKAGIGGTEAFF
TRBJ2-7	TRBV11-2	NA	NA	TGTGCCAGCAGCTTAGGTCTTCCTAACTACGAGCAGTACTTC	CASSLGLPNYEQYF
TRBJ2-7	TRBV27	NA	NA	TGTGCCAGCAGTCCAAGGACAAACTCCTACGAGCAGTACTTC	CASSPRTNSYEQYF
TRBJ2-3	TRBV5-1	few	TRBD2	TGCGCCAGCAGCTTGAATGCGGGGGGGCCGACAGATACGCAGTATTTT	CASSLNAGGPTDTQYF
TRBJ2-5	TRBV5-4	NA	NA	TGTGCCAGCAGTTATCAAGAGACCCAGTACTTC	CASSYQETQYF
TRBJ1-1	TRBV7-3	NA	NA	TGTGCCAGCAGCTTCGGGAACACTGAAGCTTTCTTT	CASSFGNTEAFF
TRBJ2-1	TRBV7-2	NA	TRBD2	TGTGCCAGCAGCTTAGAGGGACTAGCGAGGGTTGAGCAGTTCTTC	CASSLEGLARVEQFF
TRBJ1-5	TRBV19	NA	NA	TGTGCCAGTAGTATTCCGGGGTTGGGCAATCAGCCCCAGCATTTT	CASSIPGLGNQPQHF
TRBJ1-2	TRBV18	NA	TRBD1	TGTGCCAGCTCAGTGAACGGACAGGTCGGCTATGGCTACACCTTC	CASSVNGQVGYGYTF
TRBJ1-4	TRBV19	NA	TRBD1	TGTGCCAGTAGTATTTTCTTCAGGGTACAGGGGGGTGAAAAACTGTTTTTT	CASSIFFRVQGGEKLFF
TRBJ1-5	TRBV19	NA	TRBD1	TGTGCCAGTAGTCCAGACGGGACAGATTATCAGCCCCAGCATTTT	CASSPDGTDYQPQHF
TRBJ2-1	TRBV6-4	NA	TRBD2	TGTGCCAGCAGTGCGAGCGGGGGGGCAAGTAATGAGCAGTTCTTC	CASSASGGASNEQFF